This T cell receptor beta chain stems from a study of early T cells in non-severe SARS-CoV-2 infection. Study overall: Bulk RNA from unsorted whole blood was sequenced; chains were unpaired.

The TCR library protocol attached unique molecular identifiers to the individual cDNA molecules. TCRdb called the 5' RACE reads again in MiXCR, with one record for every CDR3 protein. The data contain about 90,000 distinct CDR3 sequences, around 12% of them singletons. General study points: Private and CD4 specificities were missed by VDJdb matching, which favored anti-spike CD8 responses.

CDR3 length: 15 residues. Trimming cost V 7 bases and J 2 bases; bases outside gene matches: 4. Germline V gene lookup returns CDR1 SNHLY and CDR2 FYNNEI. About this clonotype itself: Its antigen is undetermined.

The V call is TRBV2, the J call TRBJ2-1, with TRBD2 identical over 11 bases. Sample: whole blood, taken at baseline. The sequence was obtained from an adult who was a healthcare worker with PCR-confirmed SARS-CoV-2 infection or an uninfected control (not recorded which). CDR3 sequence: CASTLAGDPYNEQFF. In nucleotides, the CDR3 is TGTGCCAGCACACTAGCGGGAGACCCCTACAATGAGCAGTTCTTC.